This TCR beta chain was retrieved from a study of blood T cells in healthy people across ages. A second PCR of 7 to 11 cycles used a sample-barcoded 5' primer and a J-beta primer mix. Via MiXCR, TCRdb re-called the 5' RACE reads, giving one row per CDR3 protein. In the table there are approximately 760,000 distinct CDR3 sequences, about 25% of which are singletons. This CDR3 has 15 amino acids. CDR1 MNHNY and CDR2 SVGAGI come from the germline V gene (reference sequence). These data also formed part of another study, on T cells of mothers and their children.

The chain combines TRBV6-6 with TRBJ2-5, with 8 bases identical to TRBD1. Gene TRBJ2-1 matches the end of the DNA better, so the J call may be wrong. Sample: blood. The origin of this receptor is a boy younger than 18 in good health. CDR3 bases: TGTGCCAGCAGACTCTCAGGGGGCGGGACACGTGAGCAGTTCTTC. It codes for CASRLSGGGTREQFF.